Sequencing of this T cell receptor (beta chain) was carried out in a study of graft-versus-host responses after intestinal transplantation (dated by TCRdb to about 2021). Regarding the complete study: Recipients received multivisceral, liver-intestinal, or isolated intestinal transplants. To identify alloreactive clones, pre-transplant mixed lymphocyte reaction products were sequenced and then compared with unstimulated pre-transplant donor and recipient T cells. Graft-versus-host and host-versus-graft alloreactive T cell clones were tracked in the graft, circulation and bone marrow after intestinal transplantation using bulk TCR-beta CDR3 sequencing. Rather than being sequenced by the commercial service, samples from a few later patients were sequenced in-house on an Illumina MiSeq and processed with MiXCR. A cohort of about two dozen intestinal transplant recipients, including one retransplant, was enrolled, and a few patients lacking pretransplant specimens were excluded. A peak of at least 4% donor T cells among recipient peripheral blood mononuclear cells was the definition used for donor T cell macrochimerism. Every recipient was given anti-thymocyte globulin induction, followed by roughly 3 years of maintenance tacrolimus and steroids. Study-wide conclusions, independent of this receptor: GvH clones were detected in recipient bone marrow, and some of these GvH clones were observed earlier in ileal mucosa or blood, consistent with an intestinal mucosal origin. In patients with donor T cell macrochimerism, the allografts had high GvH to HvG T cell clonal ratios. Peak levels of circulating GvH clones were associated with declines in HvG clones early after transplant. The relatively low number and heterogeneity of intestinal transplant patients limited the conclusions.

From cysteine to phenylalanine, the CDR3 is 12 amino acids long. The entry retains the CDR3 DNA only, 36 bases that are in frame from base 1. Per the publication, the time point label means: cells obtained before transplantation from donor or recipient. CD3+CD4+ and CD3+CD8+ populations were FACS-sorted from unstimulated pre-transplant donor and recipient cells taken from spleen or lymph nodes. The library was built by means of the immunoSEQ multiplex PCR assay. For most patients, genomic DNA was isolated using the Qiagen DNeasy Blood and Tissue Kit and was shipped frozen to Adaptive Biotechnologies for TCR sequencing. For most patients, high-throughput TCR-beta CDR3 sequencing of genomic DNA was performed by Adaptive Biotechnologies. In the original analysis: Adaptive's ImmunoSEQ software supplied the TCR sequencing data for about 18 patients, while MiXCR and VDJtools were used to process a few other patients. CD4 versus CD8 sorting errors were corrected by removing sequences found in both subsets at a frequency ratio below 5:1. Because the origin of CDR3 nucleotide sequences shared between donor and recipient could not be assigned, those sequences were removed. At least 2-fold expansion over unstimulated cells and a minimum CFSE-low frequency of 0.002% (template counts) or 0.001% (read counts) were required for clones to be classified as alloreactive. Clones were considered mappable if detected in sequenced pre-transplant spleen, lymph node, or MLR CFSE-low populations of the donor or recipient. Cumulative frequency of alloreactive clones was calculated as a percentage of all sequences weighted by copy number. In its TCRdb copy, this immuneACCESS table keeps in-frame sequences only and misses some clones. Where compared with another copy, unresolved V genes explain less than half of these, and the others have no known cause. The DNA was the basis for D and trimming; V, J and clone size are from that table. The sample table shows tens of thousands of clones, and 85% to 95% are seen once. The ten most abundant clones make up 2% of the sample.

Notes on this clone: Its target antigen remains unknown. One base away there is no much larger clone; base qualities are not given.

This receptor was identified in a human donor who received an intestinal transplant. The sample was unstimulated CD8+ T cells sorted from spleen or lymph node cells, taken before intestinal transplant. This chain is built from TRBV21-1 and TRBJ1-2; TRBD1, the D gene given by the table, was not confirmed from the DNA. TRBV21-1 is deemed a pseudogene. The nucleotides read TGTGCCAGTGTCACAGGGGCTGAAGGCTACACCTTC. Its protein product is CASVTGAEGYTF.